This T cell receptor beta chain was recorded in a study of cytomegalovirus exposure and HLA in healthy donors (TCRdb year 2017). With respect to the entire study: According to a later analysis, one platform produced both the 110 or so validation repertoires and the approximately 660 repertoires of the first cohort. Along with the roughly 670-subject first cohort, a separate validation cohort of some 130 different subjects was used. To predict cytomegalovirus infection status, the study brought together high-throughput TCR immunosequencing, statistical association of individual TCRs with disease status, and machine learning. The study was designed to test whether signatures of past pathogen exposure could be identified by cataloging public T cell receptors. Study-wide conclusions, independent of this receptor: The study gave a list of some 150 TCR beta chains associated with cytomegalovirus. A few of the identified cytomegalovirus-associated TCR beta chains were confirmed in vitro to be specific for cytomegalovirus antigens. The authors suggested that the approach could potentially be extended to other disease states and immunological phenotypes. Across donors, most TCR sequences were observed very rarely, whereas some public TCRs were present in many individuals. The classifier was reported to diagnose cytomegalovirus status with high specificity and sensitivity in both the original and validation cohorts. A later analysis had no HLA typing for the validation cohort, so co-occurrence there was scored across all 110 or so repertoires. In a later analysis, TCRs clustered in the first cohort were found to also tend to co-occur in the 100 to 150 validation repertoires, with 94% of cluster scores above 0.

The donors were included in the validation cohort of some 120 subjects, a group kept apart from the roughly 690-subject first cohort. For CDR1 and CDR2, the germline V gene lists SQVTM and ANQGSEA. Inclusive of the bounding cysteine and phenylalanine, the CDR3 is 12 residues long. The CDR3 DNA has 36 bases and is translated from base 1. The V and J ends are trimmed by 4 bases and 0 bases, leaving 7 bases between them. The library was produced with the immunoSEQ multiplex PCR assay. The published analysis was carried out like this. To diagnose cytomegalovirus status from the catalog of TCR beta chain sequences, a statistical classification framework was built. This immuneACCESS table, as held by TCRdb, lists in-frame sequences with V and J called but not all clones. Of the missing ones, under half trace to an unresolved V gene in checked studies; the others have no known cause. That table gives V, J and clone size, and the DNA gave D and trimming. The sample yields roughly 100,000 clones; 70% to 90% were counted once. The ten largest clonotypes hold around 3.6% of the sample.

With regard to this clone: Its antigen is not yet known. Base-call qualities are not available, and no considerably larger clone is one nucleotide away.

The clonotype originates from a woman between 18 and 29 years old in good health and CMV-seropositive. The specimen sequenced was PBMCs. The chain was built from TRBV29-1 and TRBJ2-7; the D gene is unclear. The CDR3 in this case is CSVVEDSYEQYF. The DNA reads TGCAGCGTTGTTGAGGACTCCTACGAGCAGTACTTC.